This entry describes one T cell receptor beta chain. The antigen remains undetermined. Germline assignment: CDR1 MDHEN and CDR2 SYDVKM. V lost 1 base to trimming and J lost 7 bases; unmatched junction nucleotides: 8. This CDR3 contains 16 residues. The record originates from a study of OX40 agonist ivuxolimab in advanced cancers. The wider study: Averaging 60 years in age, with a range of 23 to 79, the cohort was approximately 83% male. Whole-study results and caveats: In the 0.1-3.0 mg/kg groups, partial responders showed among the lowest expansion.

The table came from immunoSEQ multiplex PCR; TCRdb's copy has only in-frame clones and leaves some out. The sample lists some 87,000 clones, around nine tenths seen once, with more than 0.35% in the top ten. This chain uses TRBV28 with TRBJ2-1; 9 bases align to TRBD2. This TCR came from an adult with an advanced solid tumor such as melanoma, head and neck, liver or kidney cancer. The material was CD4+ or CD8+ T cells sorted from blood, obtained in a trial of the OX40 agonist ivuxolimab. The DNA of the CDR3 is TGTGCCAGCAGTTTATACTTAGCGGGAGCGGGAAATGAGCAGTTCTTC. Protein sequence: CASSLYLAGAGNEQFF. Complete variable domain (other parts from reference TRBV28 and TRBJ2-1): DVKVTQSSRYLVKRTGEKVFLECVQDMDHENMFWYRQDPGLGLRLIYFSYDVKMKEKGDIPEGYSVSREKKERFSLILESASTNQTSMYLCASSLYLAGAGNEQFFGPGTRLTVL.